Below, 24 T cell receptor beta chains from the same sample are listed, as sequenced in a study of T cells in Graves' hyperthyroidism and ophthalmopathy. The investigators amplified TCR beta CDR3 regions from RNA transcripts. The HTBI primer set was used in a first-round RT-PCR of the TCR CDR3. One entry per CDR3 protein results from TCRdb running MiXCR on the multiplex PCR reads. This table has 480,000 or so distinct CDR3 sequences, approximately 15% appearing once. Sequencing was carried out using blood. Receptors originate from a woman aged 18-29 years with Graves' hyperthyroidism.

The V gene is TRBV12-3 or TRBV12-4, the J gene TRBJ1-2; D is perhaps TRBD1 (6 bases). CDR3 length: 15 amino acids. V lost 1 base to trimming and J lost 2 bases, with 11 bases between them. This CDR3 is CASSLVGGSNYGYTF. CDR3 DNA: TGTGCCAGCAGTTTAGTAGGGGGATCCAACTATGGCTACACCTTC.

The chain carries TRBV5-1 and TRBJ2-2; TRBD2 aligns across 13 bases. CDR3 size: 16 residues. Trimming at V came to 4 bases and at J to 6 bases, leaving 6 bases not matched to a gene. Germline V gives CDR1 SGHRS, CDR2 YFSETQ. The CDR3 DNA is TGCGCCAGCAGCAAATTGACTAGCGGGAGGTCCGGGGAGCTGTTTTTT. This gives the protein CASSKLTSGRSGELFF.

The sample holds a few counts of this clonotype. V is TRBV29-1 and J is TRBJ2-7; the match to TRBD2 covers 10 bases. CDR1 and CDR2 from the germline V gene are SQVTM and ANQGSEA. This CDR3 is 15 amino acids long. V was pared by 2 bases and J by 2 bases, with 6 bases of the junction left unmatched. The CDR3 bases are TGCAGCGTTGAACTAGCGGGAGCCCCCGCCTACGAGCAGTACTTC. It translates to CSVELAGAPAYEQYF.

Only a few counts were recorded for this clonotype. This could be a read error, since a much larger clone is one nucleotide away. The CDR3 loop reads CTSSYSRDTQFEKLFF. The CDR3 DNA sequence: TGTACCAGCAGTTACTCCAGGGACACGCAATTTGAAAAACTGTTTTTT. This chain uses TRBV6-5 with TRBJ1-4, with a tentative D call TRBD1 (6 bases). The CDR3 sequence is 16 residues long. From germline, CDR1 is MNHEY and CDR2 SVGAGI.

As concerns this clonotype: This may be a read error: a much more frequent sequence differs by one nucleotide. The CDR3 sequence: CVSSPDSLHGYTF. CDR3 coding DNA: TGTGTCAGCAGTCCGGACAGCCTGCATGGCTACACCTTC. V is TRBV12-3 or TRBV12-4 and J is TRBJ1-2, with a weak D call TRBD1 (6 bases). This CDR3 spans 13 amino acids.

As for this clonotype: Given a much more abundant clone one base away, this may be a read error. The gene calls are TRBV29-1 and TRBJ2-1; 9 positions agree with TRBD2. Germline V gene lookup returns CDR1 SQVTM and CDR2 ANQGSEA. The CDR3 has 15 residues. The CDR3 protein is CGVEALAGSYNEQFF. The CDR3 DNA reads as TGCGGCGTTGAAGCCCTAGCGGGATCTTACAATGAGCAGTTCTTC.

The chain uses TRBV9 and TRBJ1-2; 8 bases are a match to TRBD1. Germline V gene lookup returns CDR1 SGDLS and CDR2 YYNGEE. CDR3 length: 16 residues. After removal of 3 bases from V and 1 base from J, the junction contained 8 bases not matched to a gene. This chain's CDR3 is CASSGAGTGLNYGYTF. CDR3 nucleotides: TGTGCCAGCAGCGGGGCCGGGACAGGCCTTAACTATGGCTACACCTTC.

This rearrangement joins TRBV11-2 to TRBJ2-5; 7 nucleotides align to TRBD1. V was clipped by 5 bases and J by 13 bases; unmatched bases: 10. This CDR3 has 12 residues. In germline, CDR1 is SGHAT, CDR2 FQNNGV. CDR3 loop: CASSTDRVKMYF. For the CDR3, the DNA is TGTGCCAGCAGCACCGACAGGGTAAAAATGTACTTC.

This clonotype showed up many times. The CDR3 region has the DNA TGCGCCAGCAGCTTGTCCCGGGACAGGGATCCTAATGAAAAACTGTTTTTT. The encoded protein is CASSLSRDRDPNEKLFF. V gene TRBV5-1 combines with J gene TRBJ1-4; 9 bases are shared with TRBD1. This CDR3 region has 17 residues. V gave up 1 base and J gave up 3 bases; unmatched junction bases: 7. The germline V gene has CDR1 SGHRS and CDR2 YFSETQ.

This clonotype was detected only a few times. The rearrangement joins TRBV11-1 to TRBJ2-5, with 7 nucleotides matching TRBD2. Germline trimming cut 9 bases from V and 5 bases from J; bases unmatched to any gene: 24. CDR1 SGHAT and CDR2 FQDESV come from the germline V gene (reference sequence). The CDR3 consists of 18 residues. The CDR3 DNA reads as TGTGCCAGTAGCGTCTGGGGAGGTGCGGGAGATAAAATGGAGACCCAGTACTTC. It is translated as CASSVWGGAGDKMETQYF.

The chain has TRBV27 and TRBJ2-7; no firm D call. The V gene's germline CDR1 is MNHEY and CDR2 SMNVEV (reference sequence). The CDR3 is 15 amino acids. V was shortened by 0 bases and J by 6 bases, with 15 bases between the two germline ends. The CDR3 spells CASSLSRNMNFEQYV. In DNA form, the CDR3 reads TGTGCCAGCAGTTTATCGAGGAACATGAACTTCGAGCAGTACGTC.

This clonotype showed up many times. The V and J genes are TRBV5-1 and TRBJ2-2; D remains ambiguous. The CDR3 spans 13 residues. Germline V gene data show CDR1 as SGHRS and CDR2 as YFSETQ. Trimming left V 4 bases short and J 3 bases short, with 7 bases between. DNA for the CDR3: TGCGCCAGCAGCGGCGACTACACCGGGGAGCTGTTTTTT. It specifies CASSGDYTGELFF. The entire variable domain, with the rest obtained from reference TRBV5-1 and TRBJ2-2, is as follows: KAGVTQTPRYLIKTRGQQVTLSCSPISGHRSVSWYQQTPGQGLQFLFEYFSETQRNKGNFPGRFSGRQFSNSRSEMNVSTLELGDSALYLCASSGDYTGELFFGEGSRLTVL.

In this sample, this clonotype turned up many times. The chain recombines TRBV7-6 with TRBJ2-1; D gene unclear. In germline, CDR1 is SGHVS, CDR2 FNYEAQ. The CDR3 extends over 16 amino acids. Trimming pared 5 bases from V and 2 bases from J, leaving 16 bases between. DNA for the CDR3: TGTGCCAGCAGCCTCTTCGGATCGGCTCCCTACAATGAGCAGTTCTTC. Protein product: CASSLFGSAPYNEQFF. The variable domain in full, completed from reference TRBV7-6 and TRBJ2-1, reads GAGVSQSPRYKVTKRGQDVALRCDPISGHVSLYWYRQALGQGPEFLTYFNYEAQQDKSGLPNDRFSAERPEGSISTLTIQRTEQRDSAMYRCASSLFGSAPYNEQFFGPGTRLTVL.

Ten or more counts support this clonotype. The chain has TRBV7-2 and TRBJ2-1; the match to TRBD2 covers 13 bases. Germline trimming cut 5 bases from V and 12 bases from J; bases unmatched to any gene: 7. Germline V gene data show CDR1 as SGHTA and CDR2 as FQGNSA. The CDR3 contains 14 residues. In nucleotides, the CDR3 is TGTGCCAGCAGCATGGGACTAGCGGGGCAAGTGCAGTTCTTC. Amino acid sequence: CASSMGLAGQVQFF.

The table lists this clonotype with many counts. The chain couples TRBV7-6 to TRBJ1-4; D gene ambiguous. V dropped 6 bases and J dropped 5 bases, with 19 bases sitting between them. Germline V gene sequence: CDR1 SGHVS, CDR2 FNYEAQ. The CDR3 totals 16 residues. CDR3 nucleotide sequence: TGTGCCAGCAGTAGAGGGATCGGTTCGGGGAATGAAAAACTGTTTTTT. Translation: CASSRGIGSGNEKLFF.

The chain carries TRBV19 and TRBJ2-1; 8 bases align to TRBD2. In germline, CDR1 is LNHDA, CDR2 SQIVND (reference sequence). J lost 2 bases, V lost 4 bases, and 4 bases had no gene match. The CDR3 runs 15 residues. The CDR3 loop is CASSTPGLAYNEQFF. CDR3 nucleotide sequence: TGTGCCAGTAGTACCCCGGGACTAGCCTACAATGAGCAGTTCTTC.

In its sample, this clonotype was seen a few times. V is TRBV6-1 and J is TRBJ2-4; 9 bases map to TRBD2. The CDR3 runs to 17 residues. V dropped 1 base and J dropped 0; count of bases not matched to a gene: 4. The germline V gene has CDR1 MNHNS and CDR2 SASEGT. CDR3 loop: CASSEGGGGLAKNIQYF. CDR3 DNA sequence: TGTGCCAGCAGTGAAGGCGGGGGGGGCCTAGCCAAAAACATTCAGTACTTC.

This clonotype has a handful of counts. CDR3 DNA sequence: TGCGCCAGCAGCGGGACTTATCAGGTATCAACAGATACGCAGTATTTT. Translated, it gives CASSGTYQVSTDTQYF. The chain uses TRBV5-1 and TRBJ2-3; tentatively, D is TRBD2 (6 bases). The CDR3 has 16 amino acids. V was trimmed by 4 bases and J by 3 bases, leaving 18 bases between them. Germline V CDR1 and CDR2: SGHRS, YFSETQ.

This clonotype has at least ten counts. This chain uses TRBV2 with TRBJ1-6; D is unclear. Trimming shortened V by 4 bases and J by 7 bases, and 5 bases separated the two germline ends. CDR1 and CDR2 from the germline V gene are SNHLY and FYNNEI. The CDR3 contains 12 residues. The CDR3 DNA follows: TGTGCCAGCAGTGTTGGGAATTCACCCCTCCACTTT. Translation: CASSVGNSPLHF.

This clonotype was observed a few times. This chain connects TRBV9 to TRBJ2-1; TRBD2 aligns across 10 bases. CDR3 length: 14 amino acids. Trimming took 3 bases from V and 15 from J; bases not matched to a gene: 12. CDR1 and CDR2 (germline): SGDLS, YYNGEE. DNA of the CDR3: TGTGCCAGCAGCGGGGTCCTTAGCGGGGGGTTTCTGTTCTTC. This codes for CASSGVLSGGFLFF.

This clonotype has at least ten counts. The chain has TRBV15 and TRBJ1-1; 8 bases are shared with TRBD1. The CDR3 spans 17 residues. V was clipped by 6 bases and J by 2 bases; unmatched bases: 14. In germline, CDR1 is LNHNV, CDR2 YYDKDF (reference sequence). The CDR3 DNA reads as TGTGCCACCAGTACCGACAGGGGAGGGTACGCCAACACTGAAGCTTTCTTT. Translating it yields CATSTDRGGYANTEAFF.

The sample holds many counts of this clonotype. This chain uses TRBV20-1 with TRBJ2-1; D remains unclear. From germline, CDR1 is DFQATT and CDR2 SNEGSKA (reference sequence). There are 13 residues in the CDR3. Trimming removed 4 bases at V and 5 bases at J, with 12 bases between. The CDR3 spells CSANSVVNNEQFF. CDR3 DNA: TGCAGTGCTAATTCGGTAGTAAACAATGAGCAGTTCTTC.

This clonotype was found a few times. The J gene is TRBJ2-5, the V gene TRBV5-4; 8 nucleotides match TRBD2. Per the germline V gene, CDR1 is SGHNT and CDR2 is YYREEE (reference sequence). After removal of 5 bases from V and 4 bases from J, the junction contained 13 bases not matched to a gene. This CDR3 spans 16 amino acids. The CDR3 sequence: CASRQGGSLAGETQYF. For the CDR3, the DNA is TGTGCCAGCAGGCAAGGAGGTTCGCTAGCGGGAGAGACCCAGTACTTC.

Concerning this clonotype itself: A read error may explain this, as a much larger clone is one base away. The chain joins TRBV20-1 to TRBJ1-2, with a possible D match to TRBD1 (6 bases). Germline CDR1 reads DFQATT; CDR2 reads SNEGSKA (reference sequence). CDR3 length: 17 amino acids. The DNA of the CDR3 is TGCCGTGCTCGAAGGGGGGGTTTGGGACCGTCTAACTATGGCTACACCTTC. It translates to CRARRGGLGPSNYGYTF.